The rows below give T cell receptor beta chains drawn from one sample of a study of OX40 agonist ivuxolimab in advanced cancers. TCRdb's copy holds only in-frame clones and misses some; the assay was immunoSEQ multiplex PCR. The profile shows tens of thousands of clones, just under 90% of them singletons. The sample consisted of CD4+ or CD8+ T cells sorted from blood, taken in a trial of the OX40 agonist ivuxolimab. These receptors were taken from an adult with an advanced solid tumor such as melanoma, head and neck, liver or kidney cancer. Each CDR3 is given with its conserved first and last residue. A D gene is named only where the DNA matches it firmly. Only part of the rows carry a size: once, few, many, or a class if the clone is expanded.

>NA|NA|TRBV5-1|TRBJ1-1
CASSLGQLLNTEAFF
TGCGCCAGCAGCTTGGGACAGCTACTCAACACTGAAGCTTTCTTT
>NA|NA|TRBV9|TRBJ2-3
CASSDRRTLADTQYF
TGTGCCAGCAGCGACCGAAGGACCCTAGCAGATACGCAGTATTTT
>NA|NA|TRBV7-2|TRBJ2-3
CALQGVGRTDTQYF
TGTGCCCTACAGGGCGTCGGACGGACAGATACGCAGTATTTT
>NA|NA|TRBV6-1|TRBJ2-7
CASSEGQAYEQYF
TGTGCCAGCAGTGAAGGACAGGCCTACGAGCAGTACTTC
>NA|once|TRBV11-1|TRBJ1-2
CASSLETVTANYGYTF
TGTGCCAGCAGCTTGGAGACAGTTACAGCTAACTATGGCTACACCTTC
>TRBD1|few|TRBV7-9|TRBJ1-6
CASSSRQGYSPLHF
TGTGCCAGCAGCTCGCGACAGGGTTATTCACCCCTCCACTTT
>TRBD2|NA|TRBV2|TRBJ2-5
CASSAPTSGGWYQETQYF
TGTGCCAGCAGTGCACCGACTAGCGGGGGGTGGTACCAAGAGACCCAGTACTTC
>TRBD1|NA|TRBV7-9|TRBJ1-2
CASSVGTAYGYTF
TGTGCCAGCAGCGTAGGGACAGCCTATGGCTACACCTTC
>NA|NA|TRBV29-1|TRBJ1-4
CSVVIGFRATNEKLFF
TGCAGCGTTGTGATCGGGTTTCGGGCAACTAATGAAAAACTGTTTTTT
>NA|NA|TRBV6-5|TRBJ2-2
CASSLGSNTGELFF
TGTGCCAGCAGTTTGGGGTCGAACACCGGGGAGCTGTTTTTT
>NA|NA|TRBV6-1|TRBJ2-1
CASKFFSEQFF
TGTGCCAGCAAGTTCTTTAGTGAGCAGTTCTTC
>NA|NA|TRBV29-1|TRBJ1-1
CSCEGGTEAFF
TGCAGCTGCGAGGGGGGCACTGAAGCTTTCTTT
>NA|NA|TRBV6-5|TRBJ2-2
CASSTGPGNTGELFF
TGTGCCAGCAGTACGGGGCCGGGGAACACCGGGGAGCTGTTTTTT
>TRBD2|NA|TRBV9|TRBJ2-3
CASSLTSGGTDTQYF
TGTGCCAGCAGCCTGACTAGCGGGGGTACAGATACGCAGTATTTT
>NA|NA|TRBV5-6|TRBJ2-7
CASSLAGNSYEQYF
TGTGCCAGCAGCTTGGCCGGAAACTCCTACGAGCAGTACTTC
>NA|NA|TRBV9|TRBJ1-1
CASSVGYLNTEAFF
TGTGCCAGCAGCGTAGGGTACTTGAACACTGAAGCTTTCTTT
>NA|NA|TRBV29-1|TRBJ1-1
CSVGGGFATEAFF
TGCAGCGTTGGGGGGGGATTTGCCACTGAAGCTTTCTTT
>TRBD1|NA|TRBV27|TRBJ1-1
CASSSGTAEAFF
TGTGCCAGCAGTTCGGGGACAGCTGAAGCTTTCTTT
>TRBD2|NA|TRBV12-5|TRBJ2-7
CASGLIRTSEIYEQYF
TGTGCTAGTGGTTTGATACGGACTAGCGAGATCTACGAGCAGTACTTC
>NA|NA|TRBV19|TRBJ1-2
CASSPILGGHGYTF
TGTGCCAGTAGTCCTATCCTCGGAGGGCATGGCTACACCTTC
>NA|NA|TRBV7-6|TRBJ1-1
CASSRTVNTEAFF
TGTGCCAGCAGCCGGACGGTGAACACTGAAGCTTTCTTT
>NA|NA|TRBV11-2|TRBJ2-2
CASSLLNTGELFF
TGTGCCAGCAGCTTACTGAACACCGGGGAGCTGTTTTTT
>NA|once|TRBV6-5|TRBJ1-1
CASSSLLSGKVTEAFF
TGTGCCAGCAGTTCACTCCTCTCCGGTAAGGTCACTGAAGCTTTCTTT
>NA|NA|TRBV7-2|TRBJ2-1
CASSLHSGLANEQFF
TGTGCCAGCAGCCTACACTCAGGGTTGGCCAATGAGCAGTTCTTC
>NA|once|TRBV6-5|TRBJ2-7
CASSYSGLGDYEQYF
TGTGCCAGCAGTTACTCGGGACTCGGCGACTACGAGCAGTACTTC
>TRBD2|NA|TRBV4-1|TRBJ2-5
CASSQPFEREVQETQYF
TGCGCCAGCAGCCAACCCTTTGAGCGGGAGGTCCAAGAGACCCAGTACTTC
>NA|NA|TRBV7-9|TRBJ1-1
CASSSRALNTEAFF
TGTGCCAGCAGCTCCCGGGCCCTGAACACTGAAGCTTTCTTT
>TRBD1|NA|TRBV11-1|TRBJ1-6
CASSYTTGGYSPLHF
TGTGCCAGCAGCTACACGACAGGGGGCTATTCACCCCTCCACTTT
>TRBD1|NA|TRBV18|TRBJ1-1
CASSLLFPGQGEGLNTEAFF
TGTGCCAGCTCACTCCTCTTTCCCGGACAGGGAGAAGGGTTGAACACTGAAGCTTTCTTT
>TRBD1|few|TRBV4-3|TRBJ1-2
CASSPGSGQGGNYGYTF
TGCGCCAGCAGCCCAGGCTCGGGACAGGGGGGGAACTATGGCTACACCTTC
>NA|NA|TRBV5-8|TRBJ2-7
CASSFQGIRYEQYF
TGTGCCAGCAGCTTTCAGGGGATAAGGTACGAGCAGTACTTC
>TRBD2|NA|TRBV5-4|TRBJ2-3
CASRFSGGAADTQYF
TGTGCCAGCAGGTTTAGCGGGGGGGCCGCAGATACGCAGTATTTT
>TRBD2|NA|TRBV9|TRBJ2-3
CASSADSAGTSGNTQYF
TGTGCCAGCAGCGCCGACTCTGCCGGGACTAGCGGAAATACGCAGTATTTT
>NA|NA|TRBV7-9|TRBJ1-6
CASSLGGWHSPLHF
TGTGCCAGCAGCTTAGGAGGGTGGCATTCACCCCTCCACTTT
>NA|NA|TRBV13|TRBJ2-7
CASSLGAVTPMWDEQYF
TGTGCCAGCAGCTTAGGAGCTGTTACTCCTATGTGGGACGAGCAGTACTTC
>TRBD2|NA|TRBV6-5|TRBJ2-7
CASSWGLAYEQYF
TGTGCCAGCAGTTGGGGACTAGCGTACGAGCAGTACTTC
>TRBD1|NA|TRBV4-3|TRBJ1-4
CASSQVDRVANEKLFF
TGCGCCAGCAGCCAAGTCGACAGGGTGGCTAATGAAAAACTGTTTTTT
>TRBD1|NA|TRBV2|TRBJ2-2
CASIPRGQGNTGELFF
TGTGCCAGCATCCCTAGGGGACAGGGAAACACCGGGGAGCTGTTTTTT
>NA|NA|TRBV5-1|TRBJ2-2
CASSLPDSYTGELFF
TGCGCCAGCAGCCTGCCGGACAGCTACACCGGGGAGCTGTTTTTT
>TRBD1|few|TRBV13|TRBJ1-2
CASSSGTGAAGYTF
TGTGCCAGCAGTTCCGGGACAGGGGCGGCCGGCTACACCTTC
>TRBD1|NA|TRBV5-6|TRBJ1-4
CASSRDRATATNEKLFF
TGTGCCAGCAGCCGGGACAGGGCTACCGCAACTAATGAAAAACTGTTTTTT
>NA|NA|TRBV6-6|TRBJ2-3
CASSYKRQPTDTQYF
TGTGCCAGCAGTTACAAGCGCCAACCCACAGATACGCAGTATTTT
>NA|NA|TRBV6-5|TRBJ1-4
CASSPFGETNEKLFF
TGTGCCAGCAGCCCCTTCGGGGAGACTAATGAAAAACTGTTTTTT
>NA|NA|TRBV6-5|TRBJ1-1
CASSYSRIMNTEAFF
TGTGCCAGCAGTTACTCGAGGATCATGAACACTGAAGCTTTCTTT
>NA|NA|TRBV19|TRBJ1-4
CASSYDRVLTNEKLFF
TGTGCCAGTAGTTACGATCGGGTTCTTACTAATGAAAAACTGTTTTTT
>TRBD1|NA|TRBV6-5|TRBJ2-7
CASSYGQGPYEQYF
TGTGCCAGCAGTTACGGACAGGGGCCCTACGAGCAGTACTTC
>NA|NA|TRBV27|TRBJ1-5
CASSTRWGRGNQPQHF
TGTGCCAGCAGCACCAGATGGGGTCGGGGCAATCAGCCCCAGCATTTT
>TRBD1|NA|TRBV7-6|TRBJ2-5
CASSPTWTGKETQYF
TGTGCCAGCAGCCCTACGTGGACAGGGAAAGAGACCCAGTACTTC
>TRBD1|NA|TRBV4-2|TRBJ2-5
CASSQETGGRETQYF
TGTGCCAGCAGCCAAGAGACAGGGGGCCGGGAGACCCAGTACTTC
>TRBD1|NA|TRBV7-6|TRBJ1-2
CASSHRGNYGYTF
TGTGCCAGCAGCCACAGGGGAAACTATGGCTACACCTTC
>NA|NA|TRBV7-6|TRBJ2-7
CASSLGQAKVYEQYF
TGTGCCAGCAGCTTAGGACAGGCTAAAGTTTACGAGCAGTACTTC
>NA|NA|TRBV6-5|TRBJ1-1
CASSPSGYAEAFF
TGTGCCAGCAGCCCCTCAGGGTACGCTGAAGCTTTCTTT